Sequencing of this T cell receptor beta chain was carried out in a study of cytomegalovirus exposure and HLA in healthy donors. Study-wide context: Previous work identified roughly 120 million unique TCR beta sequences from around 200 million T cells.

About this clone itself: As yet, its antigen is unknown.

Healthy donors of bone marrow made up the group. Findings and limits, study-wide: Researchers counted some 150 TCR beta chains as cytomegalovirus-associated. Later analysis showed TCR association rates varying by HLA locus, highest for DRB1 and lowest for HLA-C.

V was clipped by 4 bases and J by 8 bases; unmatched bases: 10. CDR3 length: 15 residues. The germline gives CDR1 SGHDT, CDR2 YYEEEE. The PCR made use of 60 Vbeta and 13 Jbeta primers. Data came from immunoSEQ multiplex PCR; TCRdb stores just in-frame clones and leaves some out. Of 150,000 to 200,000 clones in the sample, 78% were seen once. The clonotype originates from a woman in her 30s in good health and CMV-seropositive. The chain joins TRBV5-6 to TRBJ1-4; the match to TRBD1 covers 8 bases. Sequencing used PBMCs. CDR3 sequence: CASSTDRGEEEKLFF. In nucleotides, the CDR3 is TGTGCCAGCAGCACAGACAGGGGAGAGGAAGAAAAACTGTTTTTT.